The next 27 T cell receptor beta chains were all read from a single sample in a study of shared clonotypes between healthy human individuals. Sequencing used immunoSEQ multiplex PCR; TCRdb keeps in-frame clones, though not all of them. The sample has some 1.5 million clones, around 98% seen once. Sequencing used naive CD4+ T cells sorted from blood. Subset defined: CD45RA+ positively selected. The receptors derive from a young man in good health.

The genes are TRBV9 and TRBJ2-5, with 10 positions matching TRBD2. Germline V lookup: CDR1 SGDLS, CDR2 YYNGEE. The CDR3 contains 15 residues. The V gene end was trimmed by 3 bases and the J gene end by 5 bases; junction bases not matched to a gene: 7. CDR3 bases: TGTGCCAGCAGCGACAGCGGGAGGGCCCCGGAGACCCAGTACTTC. It is translated as CASSDSGRAPETQYF.

The chain has TRBV19 and TRBJ1-5; possibly TRBD1 for D (5 bases). Germline V gene sequence: CDR1 LNHDA, CDR2 SQIVND (reference sequence). The V gene lost 4 bases and the J gene lost 0 bases, with 10 bases spanning the gap. This CDR3 is 15 amino acids long. The CDR3 sequence is CASSTTEYSNQPQHF. DNA for the CDR3: TGTGCCAGTAGTACGACAGAGTATAGCAATCAGCCCCAGCATTTT. Combining the CDR3 with reference TRBV19 and TRBJ1-5 gives the whole variable domain DGGITQSPKYLFRKEGQNVTLSCEQNLNHDAMYWYRQDPGQGLRLIYYSQIVNDFQKGDIAEGYSVSREKKESFPLTVTSAQKNPTAFYLCASSTTEYSNQPQHFGDGTRLSIL.

This rearrangement joins TRBV11-2 to TRBJ2-2; D unresolved. V was shortened by 2 bases and J by 5 bases, with 6 bases between the two germline ends. Germline V gives CDR1 SGHAT, CDR2 FQNNGV. The CDR3 runs to 13 residues. The DNA of the CDR3 is TGTGCCAGCAGCTTAATTGGGACCGGGGAGCTGTTTTTT. It specifies CASSLIGTGELFF. The entire variable domain, with the rest obtained from reference TRBV11-2 and TRBJ2-2, is as follows: EAGVAQSPRYKIIEKRQSVAFWCNPISGHATLYWYQQILGQGPKLLIQFQNNGVVDDSQLPKDRFSAERLKGVDSTLKIQPAKLEDSAVYLCASSLIGTGELFFGEGSRLTVL.

The chain links TRBV5-1 to TRBJ1-2; D is perhaps TRBD1 (5 bases). The V and J ends lost 4 bases and 2 bases respectively, with 9 bases between them. The CDR3 runs 13 residues. Germline CDR1 SGHRS, CDR2 YFSETQ. CDR3 nucleotides: TGCGCCAGCAGCCCGACAGAAAACTATGGCTACACCTTC. Translation: CASSPTENYGYTF.

The chain uses TRBV29-1 and TRBJ2-1; no reliable D call. Trimming pared 7 bases from V and 12 bases from J, leaving 16 bases between. CDR3 length: 11 amino acids. Germline V gene data show CDR1 as SQVTM and CDR2 as ANQGSEA. In DNA form, the CDR3 reads TGCAGCGCTACCATAGGACGGATGCAGTTCTTC. It specifies CSATIGRMQFF.

The CDR3: CASSPREYEQYF. CDR3 bases: TGTGCCAGTAGTCCCAGGGAATACGAGCAGTACTTC. V is TRBV19 and J is TRBJ2-7, with D possibly TRBD1 on 5 matching bases. The CDR3 sequence is 12 residues long. V lost 5 bases, J lost 4 bases, and 9 bases lay in between. Germline CDR1 and CDR2: LNHDA and SQIVND (reference sequence). Looking up the rest from reference TRBV19 and TRBJ2-7 gives the full variable domain: DGGITQSPKYLFRKEGQNVTLSCEQNLNHDAMYWYRQDPGQGLRLIYYSQIVNDFQKGDIAEGYSVSREKKESFPLTVTSAQKNPTAFYLCASSPREYEQYFGPGTRLTVT.

The chain is built from TRBV5-5 and TRBJ2-1; D unresolved. The germline V and J ends were trimmed by 4 bases and 0 bases, with 5 bases remaining between them. Per the germline V gene, CDR1 is SGHKS and CDR2 is YYEKEE (reference sequence). CDR3 size: 13 residues. CDR3 DNA sequence: TGTGCCAGCAGCGGGCTCTCCTACAATGAGCAGTTCTTC. Its protein product is CASSGLSYNEQFF.

The CDR3 loop reads CASSLFFPEPQHF. The DNA of the CDR3 is TGTGCCAGCAGCTTATTTTTCCCAGAGCCCCAGCATTTT. The genes are TRBV7-2 and TRBJ1-5; D is unresolved. V dropped 2 bases and J dropped 8 bases, with 10 bases sitting between them. The germline CDR1 and CDR2 sequences are SGHTA and FQGNSA. This CDR3 comprises 13 residues.

The chain links TRBV5-5 to TRBJ1-1, with a possible D match to TRBD1 (5 bases). Trimming removed 4 bases at V and 7 bases at J, with 23 bases between. Germline-derived CDR1 and CDR2 are SGHKS and YYEKEE (reference sequence). The CDR3 has 16 residues. The CDR3 reads CASSPPGNWAAGEAFF. The CDR3 coding sequence is TGTGCCAGCAGCCCACCAGGGAATTGGGCGGCCGGTGAAGCTTTCTTT.

The genes are TRBV19 and TRBJ2-7, with D perhaps TRBD2 (5 bases). There are 14 residues in the CDR3. Trimming took 6 bases from V and 2 from J, leaving 14 bases between them. Germline V CDR1 and CDR2: LNHDA, SQIVND (reference sequence). The DNA for the CDR3 is TGTGCCAGTAGAGGAGGAGAGAACCCCTACGAGCAGTACTTC. It translates to CASRGGENPYEQYF.

The rearrangement uses TRBV15 and TRBJ2-1; D call uncertain. Trimming removed 0 bases at V and 0 bases at J, with 12 bases between. Germline V gene data show CDR1 as LNHNV and CDR2 as YYDKDF (reference sequence). The CDR3 spans 17 residues. CDR3 amino acids: CATSRDLGVGSYNEQFF. As DNA, the CDR3 is TGTGCCACCAGCAGAGATCTGGGCGTGGGCTCCTACAATGAGCAGTTCTTC.

This clone was observed a single time. The CDR3 is CASSEVGWDRDNEQFF. The CDR3 DNA follows: TGTGCCAGCAGTGAAGTAGGTTGGGACAGGGACAATGAGCAGTTCTTC. This sequence joins TRBV2 and TRBJ2-1, with TRBD1 matching over 9 bases. Losses at the gene ends were 1 base for V and 5 bases for J; bases not matched to a gene: 6. The CDR3 contains 16 residues. The V gene's germline CDR1 is SNHLY and CDR2 FYNNEI. The full variable domain, in which reference TRBV2 and TRBJ2-1 provide the parts outside the CDR3, is EPEVTQTPSHQVTQMGQEVILRCVPISNHLYFYWYRQILGQKVEFLVSFYNNEISEKSEIFDDQFSVERPDGSNFTLKIRSTKLEDSAMYFCASSEVGWDRDNEQFFGPGTRLTVL.

V usage is TRBV7-2 and J usage is TRBJ1-1, with 7 bases fitting TRBD1. Germline V lookup: CDR1 SGHTA, CDR2 FQGNSA. V lost 8 bases and J lost 11; bases outside the gene matches: 17. This CDR3 comprises 14 residues. Here the CDR3 reads CASGTGAALSEAFF. The CDR3 DNA follows: TGTGCCAGCGGAACAGGGGCGGCCCTAAGTGAGGCTTTCTTT.

The chain has TRBV7-8 and TRBJ2-1; D ambiguous. This CDR3 is built from 18 residues. The germline gives CDR1 SGHVS, CDR2 FQNEAQ. Between the trimmed V and J ends, which lost 1 base and 0 bases, there was a span of 16 bases. CDR3 DNA sequence: TGTGCCAGCAGCTTAGACTTAGCCAACCGAATCTCCTACAATGAGCAGTTCTTC. Amino acids: CASSLDLANRISYNEQFF.

This sequence joins TRBV5-1 and TRBJ2-2; perhaps TRBD2 as D (7 bases). The CDR3 totals 15 residues. V lost 1 base, J lost 5 bases, and 12 bases lay in between. CDR1 is SGHRS, CDR2 YFSETQ, per germline. CDR3 amino acids: CASSLRGAGTGELFF. The CDR3 nucleotides read TGCGCCAGCAGCTTGCGGGGGGCCGGAACCGGGGAGCTGTTTTTT.

The CDR3 sequence: CASRLGGDTDTQYF. As DNA, the CDR3 is TGTGCCAGCAGATTGGGGGGTGACACAGATACGCAGTATTTT. The rearrangement uses TRBV2 and TRBJ2-3; TRBD2 might be the D (6 bases). CDR1 is SNHLY, CDR2 FYNNEI, per germline. This CDR3 is 14 amino acids long. Trimming stripped 6 bases from V and 2 bases from J, with 12 bases between. Complete variable domain (other parts from reference TRBV2 and TRBJ2-3): EPEVTQTPSHQVTQMGQEVILRCVPISNHLYFYWYRQILGQKVEFLVSFYNNEISEKSEIFDDQFSVERPDGSNFTLKIRSTKLEDSAMYFCASRLGGDTDTQYFGPGTRLTVL.

The chain employs TRBV18 and TRBJ1-1; D unresolved. This CDR3 is built from 15 residues. Germline-derived CDR1 and CDR2 are KGHSH and LQKENI. The germline V and J ends were trimmed by 5 bases and 5 bases, with 18 bases remaining between them. CDR3 DNA: TGTGCCAGCTCATTCCGGATAGATCTGAGGACTGAAGCTTTCTTT. It specifies CASSFRIDLRTEAFF.

A single count supports this clone. The rearrangement links TRBV9 to TRBJ2-4, with 9 bases aligning to TRBD1. With V trimmed by 2 bases and J by 6 bases, 6 bases remained unmatched. The CDR3 has 15 residues. Germline V gives CDR1 SGDLS, CDR2 YYNGEE. CDR3 coding DNA: TGTGCCAGCAGCGTTACAGGGGGCCAAGGAAACATTCAGTACTTC. Its protein product is CASSVTGGQGNIQYF.

The CDR3 sequence: CASSMGTGYTDTQYF. In DNA form, the CDR3 reads TGTGCCAGTAGTATGGGGACAGGGTACACAGATACGCAGTATTTT. The chain recombines TRBV19 with TRBJ2-3; 9 positions agree with TRBD1. From germline, CDR1 is LNHDA and CDR2 SQIVND (reference sequence). The CDR3 has 15 residues. V lost 3 bases to trimming and J lost 2 bases; unmatched junction nucleotides: 3.

V gene TRBV14 combines with J gene TRBJ1-1; no clear D. The CDR3 covers 18 residues. The germline gives CDR1 SGHDN, CDR2 FVKESK. V lost 4 bases and J lost 4, with 25 bases in between. In DNA, the CDR3 is TGTGCCAGCAGCCCCCCGTCGGTCCCGGGAGGGTGGAGCACTGAAGCTTTCTTT. Protein: CASSPPSVPGGWSTEAFF.

This chain uses TRBV4-2 with TRBJ2-1; a possible D gene is TRBD2 (6 bases). The CDR3 is 15 amino acids. From germline, CDR1 is LGHNA and CDR2 YNFKEQ. V dropped 6 bases and J dropped 8 bases, with 20 bases sitting between them. CDR3 bases: TGTGCCAGCAGTAATGGGGCGGATGGAGGGGATGAGCAGTTCTTC. Its translation is CASSNGADGGDEQFF.

The chain is built from TRBV13 and TRBJ2-1; TRBD2 matches 10 bases. The J segment lost 5 bases and the V segment lost 5 bases, leaving 9 bases of the junction unmatched. The CDR3 is 16 residues long. The germline V gene has CDR1 PRHDT and CDR2 FYEKMQ (reference sequence). The CDR3 nucleotides are TGTGCCAGCAGCCGACGGACTAGCGGCATAAACAATGAGCAGTTCTTC. Amino acids: CASSRRTSGINNEQFF.

The CDR3 sequence is CASSLPPDYNEQFF. For the CDR3, the DNA is TGTGCCAGCAGTTTACCTCCTGACTACAATGAGCAGTTCTTC. The chain employs TRBV28 and TRBJ2-1; D uncertain. This CDR3 spans 14 amino acids. V dropped 2 bases and J dropped 3 bases, with 8 bases sitting between them. Per germline, CDR1 MDHEN and CDR2 SYDVKM.

V and J are TRBV5-6 and TRBJ1-3; D might be TRBD1 (5 bases). This CDR3 has 14 residues. Germline CDR1 is SGHDT and CDR2 is YYEEEE. V was cut by 0 bases and J by 6 bases, with 10 bases left in between. This CDR3 reads CASSLGYGANTIYF. In DNA, the CDR3 is TGTGCCAGCAGCTTGGGGTATGGGGCAAACACCATATATTTT.

The chain recombines TRBV4-1 with TRBJ2-1, with D hard to call. V was pared by 10 bases and J by 0 bases, with 28 bases between. Germline CDR1 is MGHRA and CDR2 is YSYEKL. The CDR3 runs to 19 residues. The CDR3 sequence is CATGPDAQYFSRSYNEQFF. The DNA of the CDR3 is TGCGCCACCGGGCCAGATGCACAATACTTTTCTCGCTCCTACAATGAGCAGTTCTTC.

The chain carries TRBV27 and TRBJ2-5; 9 positions match TRBD2. Losses at the gene ends were 5 bases for V and 1 base for J; bases not matched to a gene: 5. CDR1 and CDR2 from the germline V gene are MNHEY and SMNVEV (reference sequence). This CDR3 region has 15 residues. This chain's CDR3 is CASSPRTSVQETQYF. DNA of the CDR3: TGTGCCAGCAGTCCTCGGACTAGCGTCCAAGAGACCCAGTACTTC.

This chain links TRBV5-1 with TRBJ1-5; D possibly corresponds to TRBD1 (5 bases). The CDR3 extends over 19 amino acids. The V gene lost 9 bases and the J gene lost 6 bases, with 34 bases spanning the gap. The V gene's germline CDR1 is SGHRS and CDR2 YFSETQ. The CDR3 nucleotides are TGCGCCACCTCGACGTTGGGGTTGCAGGGTTTTTTCCTTAGTCAGCCCCAGCATTTT. It yields the protein CATSTLGLQGFFLSQPQHF. Full variable domain (remainder filled in from reference TRBV5-1 and TRBJ1-5): KAGVTQTPRYLIKTRGQQVTLSCSPISGHRSVSWYQQTPGQGLQFLFEYFSETQRNKGNFPGRFSGRQFSNSRSEMNVSTLELGDSALYLCATSTLGLQGFFLSQPQHFGDGTRLSIL.